A selection of T cell receptor beta chains follows, all from one sample in a study of cytomegalovirus exposure and HLA in healthy donors. The table came from immunoSEQ multiplex PCR; TCRdb's copy has only in-frame clones and leaves some out. This table has around 250,000 clones, less than 95% appearing once. The sample comprised PBMCs. The receptor set was obtained from a woman in her twenties or thirties in good health and CMV-seronegative. Each CDR3 is given with its conserved first and last residue. D genes are given only for firm matches. Only some rows state a clone size, as once, few, many or a class for expanded clones.

j_gene	v_gene	d_gene	abundance	CDR3aa	CDR3nt
TRBJ2-5	TRBV9	.	.	CASSPYPGETQYF	TGTGCCAGCAGCCCTTACCCGGGAGAGACCCAGTACTTC
TRBJ2-7	TRBV18	TRBD2	.	CASSPPSGRGAYEQYF	TGTGCCAGCTCACCACCGAGCGGGAGAGGCGCCTACGAGCAGTACTTC
TRBJ2-7	TRBV7-9	.	once	CASSLGGDEQYF	TGTGCCAGCAGCTTAGGGGGGGACGAGCAGTACTTC
TRBJ2-7	TRBV11-3	.	.	CASSWGTGTYEQYF	TGTGCCAGCAGCTGGGGGACGGGGACCTACGAGCAGTACTTC
TRBJ1-5	TRBV29-1	TRBD1	.	CSVGQGNQPQHF	TGCAGCGTCGGACAGGGCAATCAGCCCCAGCATTTT
TRBJ2-5	TRBV4-3	.	.	CASSQVPGEGETQYF	TGCGCCAGCAGCCAAGTCCCGGGAGAGGGAGAGACCCAGTACTTC
TRBJ2-7	TRBV27	TRBD2	.	CASSERSGNRAYEQYF	TGTGCCAGCAGTGAACGTAGCGGGAACAGAGCCTACGAGCAGTACTTC
TRBJ2-3	TRBV5-1	.	.	CASRVPGGSTDTQYF	TGCGCCAGCCGGGTTCCCGGCGGGAGCACAGATACGCAGTATTTT
TRBJ2-3	TRBV28	.	once	CASSFTEGVTDTQYF	TGTGCCAGCAGTTTCACGGAGGGTGTCACAGATACGCAGTATTTT
TRBJ2-1	TRBV11-1	TRBD2	once	CASSPSGGGYNEQFF	TGTGCCAGCAGCCCTAGCGGAGGAGGTTACAATGAGCAGTTCTTC
TRBJ2-7	TRBV5-1	.	once	CASSLGANYEQYF	TGCGCCAGCAGCTTGGGGGCCAACTACGAGCAGTACTTC
TRBJ2-2	TRBV14	.	.	CASSQEYVPGELFF	TGTGCCAGCAGCCAAGAATATGTCCCCGGGGAGCTGTTTTTT
TRBJ2-7	TRBV5-1	TRBD1	.	CASSFTGTGDYEQYF	TGCGCCAGCAGCTTTACCGGGACAGGGGACTACGAGCAGTACTTC
TRBJ1-2	TRBV28	.	.	CASSPPTRVYGYTF	TGTGCCAGCAGTCCCCCTACCCGGGTCTATGGCTACACCTTC
TRBJ2-7	TRBV18	.	.	CASASREAYEQYF	TGTGCCAGCGCTTCACGGGAAGCCTACGAGCAGTACTTC
TRBJ2-7	TRBV15	TRBD1	.	CATSRGGQGGEQYF	TGTGCCACCAGCAGAGGGGGACAGGGGGGCGAGCAGTACTTC
TRBJ1-2	TRBV11-1	.	.	CASSLAFPHGYTF	TGTGCCAGCAGCTTGGCGTTCCCTCATGGCTACACCTTC
TRBJ2-2	TRBV5-1	.	.	CASSLETGVGELFF	TGCGCCAGCAGCTTGGAAACGGGGGTCGGGGAGCTGTTTTTT
TRBJ1-2	TRBV20-1	.	once	CSADQGGGYTF	TGCAGTGCTGATCAGGGAGGTGGCTACACCTTC
TRBJ2-1	TRBV19	.	.	CASSMTSHNEQFF	TGTGCCAGTAGTATGACATCGCACAATGAGCAGTTCTTC
TRBJ2-7	TRBV4-3	TRBD1	.	CASSQGQGVHEQYF	TGCGCCAGCAGCCAAGGGCAGGGGGTCCACGAGCAGTACTTC
TRBJ1-1	TRBV18	.	.	CASSRQENTEAFF	TGTGCCAGCTCACGACAGGAGAACACTGAAGCTTTCTTT
TRBJ2-5	TRBV5-1	TRBD2	.	CASSPGGAGREETQYF	TGCGCCAGCAGCCCCGGAGGGGCCGGGAGGGAAGAGACCCAGTACTTC
TRBJ2-7	TRBV6-6	.	.	CASSYGSEQYF	TGTGCCAGCAGTTACGGGAGCGAGCAGTACTTC
TRBJ2-7	TRBV28	.	.	CASGLGVYEQYF	TGTGCCAGCGGATTAGGGGTTTACGAGCAGTACTTC
TRBJ2-3	TRBV27	.	.	CASSRGDSTDTQYF	TGTGCCAGCAGTCGGGGAGACAGCACAGATACGCAGTATTTT
TRBJ1-3	TRBV27	.	.	CASSLVGGSGNTIYF	TGTGCCAGCAGTTTGGTAGGAGGGTCTGGAAACACCATATATTTT
TRBJ2-1	TRBV5-1	.	.	CASSFSLGQPYNEQFF	TGCGCCAGCAGCTTCAGTCTAGGTCAACCCTACAATGAGCAGTTCTTC
TRBJ2-7	TRBV6-5	TRBD2	.	CASSYSSGSSYEQYF	TGTGCCAGCAGTTACTCGAGCGGGAGCTCCTACGAGCAGTACTTC
TRBJ1-2	TRBV28	.	.	CASLQDVDGYTF	TGTGCCAGCTTACAGGATGTTGATGGCTACACCTTC
TRBJ2-7	TRBV27	TRBD2	.	CASSKTGTSGYEQYF	TGTGCCAGCAGTAAAACCGGGACTAGCGGGTACGAGCAGTACTTC
TRBJ2-7	TRBV29-1	TRBD1	.	CSVDRGGDDEQYF	TGCAGCGTGGACAGGGGAGGAGACGACGAGCAGTACTTC
TRBJ2-7	TRBV18	.	.	CASSPGPGRLFYEQYF	TGTGCCAGCTCACCCGGCCCAGGAAGGCTATTCTACGAGCAGTACTTC
TRBJ2-1	TRBV23-1	TRBD1	.	CASSQPGQVSYNEQFF	TGCGCCAGCAGTCAACCGGGACAGGTGTCCTACAATGAGCAGTTCTTC
TRBJ2-5	TRBV13	.	.	CASSLVRSGETQYF	TGTGCCAGCAGCTTAGTGCGGAGCGGGGAGACCCAGTACTTC